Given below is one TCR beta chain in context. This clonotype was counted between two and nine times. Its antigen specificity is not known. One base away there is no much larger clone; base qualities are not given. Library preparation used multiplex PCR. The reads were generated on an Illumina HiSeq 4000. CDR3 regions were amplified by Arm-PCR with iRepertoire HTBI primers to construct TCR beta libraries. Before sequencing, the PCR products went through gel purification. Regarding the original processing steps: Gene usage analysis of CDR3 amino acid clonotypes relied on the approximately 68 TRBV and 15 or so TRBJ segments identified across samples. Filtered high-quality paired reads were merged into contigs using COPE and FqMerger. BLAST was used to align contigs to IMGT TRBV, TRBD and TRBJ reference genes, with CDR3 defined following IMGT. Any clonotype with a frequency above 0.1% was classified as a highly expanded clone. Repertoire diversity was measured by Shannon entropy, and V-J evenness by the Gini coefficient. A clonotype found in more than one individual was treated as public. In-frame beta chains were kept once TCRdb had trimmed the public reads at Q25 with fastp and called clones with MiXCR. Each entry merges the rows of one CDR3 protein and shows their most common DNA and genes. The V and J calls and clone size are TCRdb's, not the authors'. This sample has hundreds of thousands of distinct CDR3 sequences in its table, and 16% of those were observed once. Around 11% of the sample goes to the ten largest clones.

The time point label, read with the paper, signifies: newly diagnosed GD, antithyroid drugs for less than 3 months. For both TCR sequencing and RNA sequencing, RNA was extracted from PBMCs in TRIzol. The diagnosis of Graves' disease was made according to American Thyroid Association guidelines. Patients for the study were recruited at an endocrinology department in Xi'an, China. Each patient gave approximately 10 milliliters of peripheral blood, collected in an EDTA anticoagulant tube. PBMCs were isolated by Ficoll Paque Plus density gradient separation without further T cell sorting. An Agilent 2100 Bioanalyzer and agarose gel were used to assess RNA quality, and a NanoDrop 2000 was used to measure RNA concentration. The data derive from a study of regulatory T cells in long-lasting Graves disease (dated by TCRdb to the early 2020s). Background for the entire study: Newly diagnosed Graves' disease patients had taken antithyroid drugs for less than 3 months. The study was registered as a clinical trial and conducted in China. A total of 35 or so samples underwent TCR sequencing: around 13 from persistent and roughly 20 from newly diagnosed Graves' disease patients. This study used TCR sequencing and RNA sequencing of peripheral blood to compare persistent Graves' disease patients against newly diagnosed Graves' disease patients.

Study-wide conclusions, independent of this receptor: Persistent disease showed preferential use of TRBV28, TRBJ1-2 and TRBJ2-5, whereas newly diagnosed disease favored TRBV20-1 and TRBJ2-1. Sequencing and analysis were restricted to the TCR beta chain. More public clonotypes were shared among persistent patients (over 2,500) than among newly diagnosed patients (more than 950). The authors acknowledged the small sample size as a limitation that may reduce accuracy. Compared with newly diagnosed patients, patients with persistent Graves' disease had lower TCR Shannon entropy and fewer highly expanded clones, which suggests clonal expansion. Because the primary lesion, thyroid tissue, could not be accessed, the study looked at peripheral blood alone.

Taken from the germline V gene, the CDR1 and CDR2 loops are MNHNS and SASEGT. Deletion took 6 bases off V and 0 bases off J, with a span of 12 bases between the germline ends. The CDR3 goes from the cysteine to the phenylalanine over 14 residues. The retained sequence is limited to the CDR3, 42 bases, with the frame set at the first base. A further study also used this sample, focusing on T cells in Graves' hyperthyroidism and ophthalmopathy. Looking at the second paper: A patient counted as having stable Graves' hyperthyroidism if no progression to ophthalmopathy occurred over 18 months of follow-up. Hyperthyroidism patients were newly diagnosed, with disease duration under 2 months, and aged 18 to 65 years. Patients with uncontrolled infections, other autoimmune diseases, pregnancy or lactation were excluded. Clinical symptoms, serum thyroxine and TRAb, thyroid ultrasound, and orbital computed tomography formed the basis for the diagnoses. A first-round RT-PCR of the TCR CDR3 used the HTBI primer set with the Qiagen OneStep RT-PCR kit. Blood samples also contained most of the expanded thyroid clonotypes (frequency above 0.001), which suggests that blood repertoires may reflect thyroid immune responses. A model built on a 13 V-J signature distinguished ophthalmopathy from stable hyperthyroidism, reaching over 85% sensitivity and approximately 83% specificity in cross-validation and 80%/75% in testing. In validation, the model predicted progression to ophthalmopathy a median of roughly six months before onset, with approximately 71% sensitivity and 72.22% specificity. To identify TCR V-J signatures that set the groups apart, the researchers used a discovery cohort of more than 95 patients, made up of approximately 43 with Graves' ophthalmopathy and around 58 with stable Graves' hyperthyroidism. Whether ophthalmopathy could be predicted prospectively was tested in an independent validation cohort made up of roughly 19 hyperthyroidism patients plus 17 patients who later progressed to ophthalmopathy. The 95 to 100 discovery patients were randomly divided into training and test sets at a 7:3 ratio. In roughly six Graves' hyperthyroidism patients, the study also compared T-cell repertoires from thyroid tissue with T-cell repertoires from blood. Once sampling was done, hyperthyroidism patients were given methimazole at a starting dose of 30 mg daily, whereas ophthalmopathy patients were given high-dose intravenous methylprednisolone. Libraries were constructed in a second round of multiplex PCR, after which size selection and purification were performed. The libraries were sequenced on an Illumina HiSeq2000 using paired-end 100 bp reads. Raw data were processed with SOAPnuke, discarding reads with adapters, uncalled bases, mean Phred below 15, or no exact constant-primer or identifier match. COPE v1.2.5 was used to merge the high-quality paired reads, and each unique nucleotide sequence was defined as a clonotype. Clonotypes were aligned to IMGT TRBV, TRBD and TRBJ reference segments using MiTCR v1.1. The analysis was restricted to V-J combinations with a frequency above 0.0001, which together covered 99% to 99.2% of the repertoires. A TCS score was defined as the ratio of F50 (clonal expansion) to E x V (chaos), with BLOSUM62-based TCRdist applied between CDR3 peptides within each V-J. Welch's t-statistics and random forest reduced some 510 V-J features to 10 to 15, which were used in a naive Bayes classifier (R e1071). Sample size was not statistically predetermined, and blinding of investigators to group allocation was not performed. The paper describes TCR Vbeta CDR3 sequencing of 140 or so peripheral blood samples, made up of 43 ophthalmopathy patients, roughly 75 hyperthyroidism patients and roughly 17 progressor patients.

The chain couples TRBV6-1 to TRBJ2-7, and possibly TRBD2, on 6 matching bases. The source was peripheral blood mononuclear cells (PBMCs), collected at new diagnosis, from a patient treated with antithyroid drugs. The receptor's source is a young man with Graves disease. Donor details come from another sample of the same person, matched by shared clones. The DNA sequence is TGTGCCAGCAGGGAGGGACTCCGCTCCTACGAGCAGTACTTC. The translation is CASREGLRSYEQYF.